This TCR beta chain derives from a study of PD-L1 blockade in urothelial cancer. Overall study: Patients began atezolizumab, 1,200 mg intravenously every 3 weeks, at some point between 2013 and 2015. Median tumor clonality was about 0.087, with T cell proportion 0.097. Study-level points and caveats: Durable benefit coincided with more tumor-infiltrating T lymphocytes.

Only in-frame clones appear in the TCRdb table, and some are missing; sequencing was by immunoSEQ multiplex PCR. The sample lists 30,000 to 40,000 clones, about a third seen once, with around 10% in the top ten. The length of the CDR3 is 16 residues. CDR1 and CDR2 from the germline V gene are KGHSH and LQKENI. V was shortened by 2 bases and J by 0 bases, with 12 bases between the two germline ends. This clone was counted a single time. Its specificity is not known. The sequence came from a man aged 55 to 69 with urothelial cancer. The chain recombines TRBV18 with TRBJ2-3, with D unresolved. Sequenced material: tumor tissue, taken before atezolizumab (anti-PD-L1) treatment. In nucleotides, the CDR3 is TGTGCCAGCTCACCAAGAGTCAGCCAAAGCACAGATACGCAGTATTTT. Translated, it gives CASSPRVSQSTDTQYF. The full variable domain, in which reference TRBV18 and TRBJ2-3 provide the parts outside the CDR3, is NAGVMQNPRHLVRRRGQEARLRCSPMKGHSHVYWYRQLPEEGLKFMVYLQKENIIDESGMPKERFSAEFPKEGPSILRIQQVVRGDSAAYFCASSPRVSQSTDTQYFGPGTRLTVL.